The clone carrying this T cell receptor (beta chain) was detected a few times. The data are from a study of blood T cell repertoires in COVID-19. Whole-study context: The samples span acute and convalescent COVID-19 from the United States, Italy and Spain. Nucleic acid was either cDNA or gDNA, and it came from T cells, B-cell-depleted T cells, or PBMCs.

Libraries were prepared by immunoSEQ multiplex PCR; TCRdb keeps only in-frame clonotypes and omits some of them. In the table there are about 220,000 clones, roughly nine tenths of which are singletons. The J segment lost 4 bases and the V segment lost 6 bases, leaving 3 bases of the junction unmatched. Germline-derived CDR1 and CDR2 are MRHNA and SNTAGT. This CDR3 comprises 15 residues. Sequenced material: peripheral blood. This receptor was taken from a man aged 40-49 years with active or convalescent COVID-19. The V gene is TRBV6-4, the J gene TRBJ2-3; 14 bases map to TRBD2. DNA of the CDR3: TGTGCCAGCAGCGCGACTAGCGGGGGGGCAGATACGCAGTATTTT. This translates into CASSATSGGADTQYF.